This TCR beta chain was captured in a study of prognosis after radiotherapy for stage I lung cancer. Study context: Stage I non-small cell lung cancer patients were enrolled from 2018 to January 2019.

It was by two-round multiplex PCR that TCR beta CDR3 was amplified from genomic DNA. With primers specific to each TRBV and TRBJ gene, the first-round PCR was performed. Via MiXCR, TCRdb re-called the multiplex PCR reads, giving one row per CDR3 protein. The repertoire holds roughly 17,000 distinct CDR3 sequences, with 29% as singletons. By frequency in the sample, this clonotype is medium-sized (0.01 to 0.1%). V was clipped by 6 bases and J by 2 bases; unmatched bases: 6. This CDR3 has 14 residues. Disease was node-negative on CT and PET/CT in all patients; none had prior chemotherapy, radiotherapy or other malignancies.

Source: PBMCs, taken before or after stereotactic body radiation therapy (not recorded which). The chain combines TRBV12-3 or TRBV12-4 with TRBJ2-7, with TRBD2 identical over 8 bases. The origin of this receptor is a donor of 50 years or more with non-small cell lung cancer. The CDR3: CASSRLAPPYEQYF. The CDR3 region has the DNA TGTGCCAGCAGCAGACTAGCGCCTCCCTACGAGCAGTACTTC.